This section outlines one T cell receptor (beta chain) sequence together with its context. What it binds is unknown. The entry originates in a study of T cells in localized non-small cell lung cancer. Study-wide results and caveats: In adjacent lung, a median roughly 60 of the top 100 tumor clones were found. Heterogeneity is still possible, as just one tumor region was sequenced.

Sequencing used immunoSEQ multiplex PCR; TCRdb keeps in-frame clones, though not all of them. The sample lists around 3,600 clones, approximately 30% seen once, with 11% in the top ten. Germline CDR1 LNHDA, CDR2 SQIVND (reference sequence). Trimming cost V 0 bases and J 0 bases, with 8 bases left between them. The CDR3 runs to 15 residues. This TCR derives from a male donor at least 60 years old with stage III lung adenocarcinoma. The chain joins TRBV19 to TRBJ2-5; no reliable D call. The sequencing used normal lung tissue next to the tumor, collected before any cancer treatment. CDR3 sequence (DNA): TGTGCCAGTAGTATAGAGTTAGGGTACCAAGAGACCCAGTACTTC. Translation gives CASSIELGYQETQYF. The variable domain in full, completed from reference TRBV19 and TRBJ2-5, reads DGGITQSPKYLFRKEGQNVTLSCEQNLNHDAMYWYRQDPGQGLRLIYYSQIVNDFQKGDIAEGYSVSREKKESFPLTVTSAQKNPTAFYLCASSIELGYQETQYFGPGTRLLVL.